This TCR beta chain came from a study of T cells in Graves' hyperthyroidism and ophthalmopathy (dated by TCRdb to between 2019 and 2020). About the investigation overall: Peripheral blood was collected at initial diagnosis, before any treatment. To identify distinguishing TCR V-J signatures, a discovery cohort of 95 to 100 patients was used, comprising under 45 with Graves' ophthalmopathy and some 57 with stable Graves' hyperthyroidism. Prospective prediction of ophthalmopathy was tested in an independent validation cohort consisting of 18 to 20 hyperthyroidism patients and 17 patients who later progressed to ophthalmopathy. For training and testing, the 100 or so patients in the discovery cohort were randomly divided in a 7:3 ratio. The study also compared thyroid tissue and blood T-cell repertoires from several Graves' hyperthyroidism patients. After blood sampling, hyperthyroidism patients were treated with methimazole at a starting dose of 30 mg daily, and ophthalmopathy patients were treated with high-dose intravenous methylprednisolone. According to the paper, TCR Vbeta CDR3 sequencing was carried out on 135 peripheral blood samples, which came from some 41 ophthalmopathy, 75 to 80 hyperthyroidism and approximately 17 progressor patients. General study outcomes and caveats: No statistical method was used to set the sample size in advance, and investigators knew the group allocation. Ophthalmopathy was separated from stable hyperthyroidism by a 13 V-J signature model, with 85% to 90% sensitivity and roughly 81% specificity obtained in cross-validation and 80%/75% obtained in testing. In validation, the model predicted progression to ophthalmopathy a median of approximately 6.6 months before onset, with about 67% sensitivity and about 72% specificity. Blood samples also contained most of the expanded thyroid clonotypes (frequency above 0.001), which suggests that blood repertoires may reflect thyroid immune responses.

A few counts support this clonotype. The antigen it binds to is not known. There are no base qualities to consult, and no much larger clone falls within one base. The TCR beta CDR3 regions were amplified from RNA transcripts. A first-round RT-PCR of the TCR CDR3 used the HTBI primer set with the Qiagen OneStep RT-PCR kit. Libraries were constructed in a second round of multiplex PCR, after which size selection and purification were carried out. Sequencing of the libraries was done on an Illumina HiSeq2000 using paired-end 100 bp reads. The source study handled its data this way. SOAPnuke was used to process the raw data, with reads discarded if the reads contained adapters or uncalled bases, had a mean Phred below 15, or lacked an exact constant-primer or identifier match. High-quality paired reads were merged using COPE v1.2.5, and each unique nucleotide sequence was defined as a clonotype. MiTCR v1.1 was used to align the clonotypes against IMGT TRBV, TRBD and TRBJ reference segments. The analysis included only V-J combinations with a frequency above 0.0001, which together covered about 99% of the repertoires. The TCS score was defined as the ratio of F50 (clonal expansion) to E x V (chaos), calculated using BLOSUM62-based TCRdist between CDR3 peptides within each V-J. Welch's t-statistics and random forest reduced several hundred V-J features to 13, which were used in a naive Bayes classifier (R e1071). Starting from the raw public reads, TCRdb applied fastp trimming at Q25, assembled clones with MiXCR and retained in-frame beta chains. Entries that share a CDR3 protein sequence are merged under the most common genes and DNA. The V and J calls and clone size come from TCRdb's table, not from the authors' own analysis. The sample has under 450,000 distinct CDR3 sequences on record, about 15% of them singletons. 13% to 15% of the sample rests with the top ten.

Graves' hyperthyroidism was defined as stable when no progression to ophthalmopathy occurred over 18 months of follow-up. Hyperthyroidism patients were newly diagnosed, with disease duration under 2 months, and aged 18 to 65 years. The study excluded patients with uncontrolled infections, other autoimmune diseases, pregnancy or lactation. Clinical symptoms, serum thyroxine and TRAb, thyroid ultrasound, and orbital computed tomography formed the basis for the diagnoses. PBMCs were isolated from 10 ml of fresh peripheral blood by Ficoll-Paque density gradient centrifugation. Total RNA was extracted with Trizol reagent, and quality was checked on an Agilent 2100 Bioanalyzer. The sample was blood. The source is a woman under 30 with Graves' hyperthyroidism.

The CDR3 region has the sequence CASSLSTATNEKLFF. In nucleotide form, the sequence is TGTGCCAGCAGCTTAAGCACCGCAACTAATGAAAAACTGTTTTTT. Here the chain combines TRBV11-2 and TRBJ1-4, with the D gene not confidently named. Trimming takes 2 bases from V and 0 bases from J, and the germline ends sit 7 bases apart. The CDR3, from cysteine to phenylalanine, totals 15 residues. The DNA shown is the 45-base CDR3, in frame from base 1. According to the germline V gene, CDR1 reads SGHAT and CDR2 reads FQNNGV.